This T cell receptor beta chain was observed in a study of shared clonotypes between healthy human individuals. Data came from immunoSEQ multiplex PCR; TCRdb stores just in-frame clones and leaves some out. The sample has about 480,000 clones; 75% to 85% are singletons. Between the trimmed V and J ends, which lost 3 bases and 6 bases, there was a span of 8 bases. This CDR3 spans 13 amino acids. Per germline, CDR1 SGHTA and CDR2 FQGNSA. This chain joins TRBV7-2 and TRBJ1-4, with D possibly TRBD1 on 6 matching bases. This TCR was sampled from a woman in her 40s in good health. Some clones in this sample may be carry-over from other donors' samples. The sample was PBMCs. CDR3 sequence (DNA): TGTGCCAGCAGCTTGGGGACACATGAAAAACTGTTTTTT. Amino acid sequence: CASSLGTHEKLFF.